A single sample gave rise to the 25 T cell receptor beta chains below, sequenced in a study of blood T cell repertoires in COVID-19. The repertoire was sequenced with immunoSEQ multiplex PCR; TCRdb's copy has only in-frame clones and lacks some. The sample has approximately 150,000 clones; roughly three quarters are singletons. Sequenced sample: peripheral blood. These TCRs come from a woman aged 60-70 years with acute or convalescent COVID-19.

J is TRBJ2-2 and V is TRBV11-3, with 9 bases identical to TRBD1. The ends lost 8 bases at V and 2 bases at J; junction bases unmatched: 6. The germline gives CDR1 SGHNT, CDR2 YENEEA. The CDR3 has 15 amino acids. The CDR3 DNA is TGTGCCAGCGGTCCGGGACAGGGAAACACCGGGGAGCTGTTTTTT. It encodes CASGPGQGNTGELFF.

This sequence joins TRBV7-8 and TRBJ2-7; 7 bases fit TRBD1. After removal of 5 bases from V and 3 bases from J, the junction contained 10 bases not matched to a gene. Germline V gives CDR1 SGHVS, CDR2 FQNEAQ. The CDR3 is made up of 15 amino acids. This CDR3 reads CASSNTRDSLYEQYF. The CDR3 DNA reads TGTGCCAGCAGCAATACCCGGGACAGTCTCTACGAGCAGTACTTC.

V is TRBV7-9 and J is TRBJ2-7; 11 nucleotides agree with TRBD2. This CDR3 contains 18 residues. Germline lookup yields CDR1 SEHNR and CDR2 FQNEAQ (reference sequence). The V gene end was trimmed by 1 base and the J gene end by 4 bases; junction bases not matched to a gene: 12. CDR3 loop: CASSLGGLAGGWVYEQYF. CDR3 bases: TGTGCCAGCAGCTTAGGCGGCCTAGCGGGAGGATGGGTTTACGAGCAGTACTTC.

The count of this clone is one. The chain combines TRBV7-6 with TRBJ2-1, with D possibly being TRBD1 (5 bases). Trimming removed 1 base at V and 7 bases at J, with 8 bases between. CDR1 is SGHVS, CDR2 FNYEAQ, per germline. The CDR3 extends over 13 amino acids. CDR3: CASSLGKGNEQFF. DNA of the CDR3: TGTGCCAGCAGCTTAGGGAAGGGGAATGAGCAGTTCTTC.

V usage is TRBV28 and J usage is TRBJ1-2; 7 bases line up with TRBD1. Germline trimming cut 7 bases from V and 8 bases from J; bases unmatched to any gene: 16. Per germline, CDR1 MDHEN and CDR2 SYDVKM. The length of the CDR3 is 15 residues. The CDR3 DNA reads TGTGCCAGCACGTATCGGGACAGTCAACTTTACGGCTACACCTTC. Amino acids: CASTYRDSQLYGYTF.

The genes are TRBV11-2 and TRBJ2-1; 12 positions agree with TRBD2. Trimming at V came to 2 bases and at J to 3 bases, leaving 8 bases not matched to a gene. The germline gives CDR1 SGHAT, CDR2 FQNNGV. The CDR3 contains 18 residues. The CDR3: CASSLIPSGRAHYNEQFF. The CDR3 DNA reads as TGTGCCAGCAGCTTAATTCCTAGCGGGAGGGCCCACTACAATGAGCAGTTCTTC. Supplemented by reference TRBV11-2 and TRBJ2-1, the full variable domain reads EAGVAQSPRYKIIEKRQSVAFWCNPISGHATLYWYQQILGQGPKLLIQFQNNGVVDDSQLPKDRFSAERLKGVDSTLKIQPAKLEDSAVYLCASSLIPSGRAHYNEQFFGPGTRLTVL.

The chain uses TRBV28 and TRBJ1-5, with TRBD1 matching 10 bases. The CDR3 consists of 18 residues. Per germline, CDR1 MDHEN and CDR2 SYDVKM. Germline trimming cut 1 base from V and 1 base from J; bases unmatched to any gene: 7. The CDR3 sequence is CASSLFLTGGLSNQPQHF. As DNA, the CDR3 is TGTGCCAGCAGTTTATTTTTGACAGGGGGCCTAAGCAATCAGCCCCAGCATTTT.

The rearrangement links TRBV2 to TRBJ1-2, with D possibly TRBD1 on 5 matching bases. The CDR3 runs 12 residues. The V end lost 8 bases, the J end lost 7 bases, and 14 bases lay between the germline ends. Germline lookup yields CDR1 SNHLY and CDR2 FYNNEI. The CDR3 protein is CASRQFLGGYTF. Written as DNA, the CDR3 is TGTGCCAGCCGACAGTTTTTGGGTGGCTACACCTTC.

The J gene is TRBJ1-1, the V gene TRBV6-1; D is unclear. The CDR3 consists of 14 residues. V shed 3 bases and J shed 0 bases, with 8 bases lying between them. CDR1 MNHNS and CDR2 SASEGT come from the germline V gene. The CDR3 sequence: CASSDPNVNTEAFF. CDR3 DNA sequence: TGTGCCAGCAGTGATCCTAACGTGAACACTGAAGCTTTCTTT.

The rearrangement links TRBV27 to TRBJ1-6; a possible D gene is TRBD1 (5 bases). The CDR3 loop spans 15 amino acids. The germline CDR1 and CDR2 sequences are MNHEY and SMNVEV (reference sequence). With 2 bases removed from V and 5 bases from J, the gap between germline ends came to 10 bases. The CDR3 nucleotides are TGTGCCAGCAGTTTACAGGGCCCAAATAATTCACCCCTCCACTTT. It specifies CASSLQGPNNSPLHF.

The chain links TRBV3-1 (or the pseudogene TRBV3-2) to TRBJ2-2; D gene unclear. The V and J ends lost 4 bases and 4 bases respectively, with 13 bases between them. Germline CDR1 LGHDT, CDR2 YNNKEL (reference sequence). CDR3 length: 15 amino acids. Written as DNA, the CDR3 is TGTGCCAGCAGCCCCCCAAGACGGAGCACCGGGGAGCTGTTTTTT. It encodes CASSPPRRSTGELFF.

V is TRBV16 and J is TRBJ1-5; TRBD1 agrees at 10 bases. The V and J ends lost 3 bases and 1 base, in that order; junction bases with no gene match: 6. This CDR3 region has 17 residues. The V gene's germline CDR1 is KGHSY and CDR2 FQNENV. The chain's CDR3 is CASSHLGQGVSNQPQHF. CDR3 coding DNA: TGTGCCAGCAGCCATTTAGGACAGGGGGTGAGCAATCAGCCCCAGCATTTT.

J is TRBJ2-7 and V is TRBV5-6; maybe TRBD2 (5 bases). Germline V gives CDR1 SGHDT, CDR2 YYEEEE. This CDR3 is 16 amino acids long. Trimming removed 1 base at V and 3 bases at J, with 17 bases between. DNA for the CDR3: TGTGCCAGCAGCTTGAAACTGGACTCCTTTTTCTACGAGCAGTACTTC. This encodes CASSLKLDSFFYEQYF.

This clone has a handful of counts. The J gene is TRBJ2-1, the V gene TRBV19; maybe TRBD2 (6 bases). V shed 7 bases and J shed 5 bases, with 15 bases lying between them. CDR1 is LNHDA and CDR2 is SQIVND in the germline V gene (reference sequence). The CDR3 spans 14 residues. CDR3 in amino acids: CASNAGSYHNEQFF. CDR3 DNA: TGTGCCAGTAATGCCGGGAGTTACCACAATGAGCAGTTCTTC.

J is TRBJ2-1 and V is TRBV27; TRBD2 agrees at 7 bases. The junction had 6 bases not matched to a gene; V was cut back by 6 bases and J by 10 bases. The V gene's germline CDR1 is MNHEY and CDR2 SMNVEV (reference sequence). CDR3 length equals 12 residues. The chain's CDR3 is CASSLSGGEQFF. CDR3 bases: TGTGCCAGCAGCCTATCCGGGGGGGAGCAGTTCTTC.

This clone was seen a single time. This chain joins TRBV11-3 and TRBJ2-7, with 9 bases fitting TRBD2. This CDR3 is built from 14 residues. After removal of 5 bases from V and 6 bases from J, the junction contained 8 bases not matched to a gene. Germline assignment: CDR1 SGHNT and CDR2 YENEEA. Here the CDR3 DNA reads TGTGCCAGCAGCCCATTGGCGGGAGGGCCCGAGCAGTACTTC. It specifies CASSPLAGGPEQYF.

This clone has just one count. The chain recombines TRBV18 with TRBJ2-1, with D tentatively TRBD1 (6 bases). The CDR3 contains 16 residues. Germline CDR1 is KGHSH and CDR2 is LQKENI. V was cut by 5 bases and J by 6 bases, with 20 bases left in between. The CDR3 nucleotides read TGTGCCAGCTCAGCCGTGACAGGTACCTTTTTCAATGAGCAGTTCTTC. Its translation: CASSAVTGTFFNEQFF.

J is TRBJ2-1 and V is TRBV7-2; 8 bases agree with TRBD2. V lost 1 base to trimming and J lost 9 bases; unmatched junction nucleotides: 5. This CDR3 contains 14 residues. Germline CDR1 is SGHTA and CDR2 is FQGNSA. CDR3 DNA sequence: TGTGCCAGCAGCTTAGGCGGGAGGTACGCTGAGCAGTTCTTC. Its translation is CASSLGGRYAEQFF.

The CDR3 protein is CASSSRGPMNTEAFF. In nucleotides, the CDR3 is TGTGCCAGTAGTTCCAGGGGGCCTATGAACACTGAAGCTTTCTTT. This chain connects TRBV19 to TRBJ1-1, with 8 nucleotides matching TRBD1. The CDR3 is 15 amino acids. V gave up 5 bases and J gave up 0 bases; unmatched junction bases: 5. Germline assignment: CDR1 LNHDA and CDR2 SQIVND (reference sequence).

The gene calls are TRBV6-1 and TRBJ2-1; 10 bases align to TRBD2. The germline V gene has CDR1 MNHNS and CDR2 SASEGT. Unmatched junction bases numbered 13, after V lost 4 bases and J lost 7 bases. This CDR3 region has 17 residues. Here the CDR3 reads CASSGGGISGRVNEQFF. Here the CDR3 DNA reads TGTGCCAGCAGTGGGGGGGGGATAAGCGGGAGGGTTAATGAGCAGTTCTTC.

This clone has a handful of counts. This rearrangement joins TRBV7-9 to TRBJ2-7; 7 bases match TRBD1. Germline CDR1 reads SEHNR; CDR2 reads FQNEAQ (reference sequence). The CDR3 is 17 residues long. The V segment lost 2 bases and the J segment 0 bases; nucleotides outside the gene matches: 10. The CDR3 sequence: CASSLSLDRLNSYEQYF. Here the CDR3 DNA reads TGTGCCAGCAGCTTATCCCTGGACAGGTTGAACTCCTACGAGCAGTACTTC.

The chain recombines TRBV9 with TRBJ2-7; 7 bases are a match to TRBD2. Trimming took 0 bases from V and 3 from J; bases not matched to a gene: 6. The CDR3 sequence is 15 residues long. In germline, CDR1 is SGDLS, CDR2 YYNGEE. DNA for the CDR3: TGTGCCAGCAGCGTAGGGGAGGGTTACAACTACGAGCAGTACTTC. Translated: CASSVGEGYNYEQYF.

This clone has only a few counts. The rearrangement links TRBV6-1 to TRBJ2-3; D gene ambiguous. CDR3 length equals 16 residues. Trimming cost V 4 bases and J 4 bases, with 18 bases left between them. The germline V gene has CDR1 MNHNS and CDR2 SASEGT. The DNA of the CDR3 is TGTGCCAGCAGTGTTTTCCCCCTAGATGGCCCAGATACGCAGTATTTT. It yields the protein CASSVFPLDGPDTQYF.

CDR3 coding DNA: TGTGCCAGCATTCATACAGGGGAAGCTTTCTTT. It encodes CASIHTGEAFF. V and J are TRBV12-3 or TRBV12-4 and TRBJ1-1, with D tentatively TRBD1 (6 bases). This CDR3 has 11 amino acids. V lost 7 bases, J lost 8 bases, and 11 bases lay in between.

J is TRBJ1-5 and V is TRBV4-1; possible D gene TRBD1, 5 bases. V was trimmed by 1 base and J by 7 bases, leaving 17 bases between them. The CDR3 sequence is 16 residues long. Germline V gene sequence: CDR1 MGHRA, CDR2 YSYEKL. CDR3 amino acids: CASSQVGEGLRQPQHF. The CDR3, as DNA: TGCGCCAGCAGCCAAGTCGGGGAGGGGCTTCGGCAGCCCCAGCATTTT.